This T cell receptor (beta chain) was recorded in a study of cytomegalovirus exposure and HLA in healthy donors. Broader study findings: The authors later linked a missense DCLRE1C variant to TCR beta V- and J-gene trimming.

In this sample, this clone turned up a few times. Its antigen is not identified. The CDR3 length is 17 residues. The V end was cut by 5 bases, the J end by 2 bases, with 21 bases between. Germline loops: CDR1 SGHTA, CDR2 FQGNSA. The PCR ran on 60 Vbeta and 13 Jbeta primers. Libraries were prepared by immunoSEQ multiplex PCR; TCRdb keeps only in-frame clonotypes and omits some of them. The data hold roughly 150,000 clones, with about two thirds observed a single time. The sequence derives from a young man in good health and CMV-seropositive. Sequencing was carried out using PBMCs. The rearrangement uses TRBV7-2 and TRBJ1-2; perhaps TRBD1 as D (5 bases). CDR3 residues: CASSPRSGPLLNYGYTF. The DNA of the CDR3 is TGTGCCAGCAGCCCCCGTTCAGGGCCCCTACTAAACTATGGCTACACCTTC.